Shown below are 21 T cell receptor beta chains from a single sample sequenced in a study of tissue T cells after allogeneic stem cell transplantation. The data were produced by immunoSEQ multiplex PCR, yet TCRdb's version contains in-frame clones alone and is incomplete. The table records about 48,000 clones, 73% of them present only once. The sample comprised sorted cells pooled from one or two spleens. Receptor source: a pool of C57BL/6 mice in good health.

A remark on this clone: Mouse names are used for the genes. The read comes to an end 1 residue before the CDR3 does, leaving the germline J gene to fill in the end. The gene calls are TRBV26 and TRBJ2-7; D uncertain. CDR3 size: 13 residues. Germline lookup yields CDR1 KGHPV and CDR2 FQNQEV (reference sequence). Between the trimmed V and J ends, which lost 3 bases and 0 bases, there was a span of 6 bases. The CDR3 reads CASSLRSSYEQYF. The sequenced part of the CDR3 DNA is TGTGCCAGCAGTCTAAGGAGCTCCTATGAACAGTAC.

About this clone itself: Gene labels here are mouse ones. The CDR3 DNA, read in part, is TGTGCCAGCAGCCAAGAAGGGACAACAAACACAGAAGTCTTC. It is translated as CASSQEGTTNTEVF. The CDR3, in full, reads CASSQEGTTNTEVFF. The rearrangement links TRBV2 to TRBJ1-1; possibly TRBD1 for D (6 bases). Coverage ceases 1 residue before the CDR3 finishes, and the germline J gene fills in the end. The CDR3 is 15 amino acids. The germline V and J ends were trimmed by 0 bases and 0 bases, with 8 bases remaining between them. Germline V gives CDR1 LGHNA, CDR2 YSYQKL.

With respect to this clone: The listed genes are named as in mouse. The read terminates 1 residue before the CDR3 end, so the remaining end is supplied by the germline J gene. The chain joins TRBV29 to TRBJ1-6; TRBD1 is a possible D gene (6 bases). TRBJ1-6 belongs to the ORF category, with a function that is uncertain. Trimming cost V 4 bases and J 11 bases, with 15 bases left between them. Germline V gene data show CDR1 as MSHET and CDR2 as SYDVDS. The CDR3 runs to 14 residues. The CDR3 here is CASSWDTLWTPLYF. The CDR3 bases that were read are TGTGCTAGCAGTTGGGACACCCTCTGGACGCCCCTCTAC.

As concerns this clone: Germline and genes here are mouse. CDR3 sequence: CASSYKIQDTQYF. CDR3 bases read: TGTGCCAGCTCTTACAAAATTCAAGACACCCAGTAC. The chain recombines TRBV12-1 with TRBJ2-5; unclear D gene. The CDR3 is cut off 1 residue early in the read; its end comes from the germline J gene. Per the germline V gene, CDR1 is SGHSN and CDR2 is HYEKVE. The CDR3 consists of 13 residues. The germline V and J ends were trimmed by 3 bases and 3 bases, with 9 bases remaining between them.

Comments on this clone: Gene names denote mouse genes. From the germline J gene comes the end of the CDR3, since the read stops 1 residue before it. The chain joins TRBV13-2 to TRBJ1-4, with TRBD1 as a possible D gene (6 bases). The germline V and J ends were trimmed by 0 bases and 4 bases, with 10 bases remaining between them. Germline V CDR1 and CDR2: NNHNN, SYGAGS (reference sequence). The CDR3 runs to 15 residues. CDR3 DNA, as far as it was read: TGTGCCAGCGGTGATGTAGGGACACTCAACGAAAGATTATTT. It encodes CASGDVGTLNERLF. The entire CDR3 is CASGDVGTLNERLFF.

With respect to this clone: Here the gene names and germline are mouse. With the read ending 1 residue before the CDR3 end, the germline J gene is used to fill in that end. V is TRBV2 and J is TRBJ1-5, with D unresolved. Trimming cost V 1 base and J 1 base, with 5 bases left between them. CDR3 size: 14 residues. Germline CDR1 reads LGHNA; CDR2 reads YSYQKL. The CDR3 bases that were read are TGTGCCAGCAGCCAAGGACAAAACAACCAGGCTCCGCTT. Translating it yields CASSQGQNNQAPL. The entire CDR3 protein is CASSQGQNNQAPLF.

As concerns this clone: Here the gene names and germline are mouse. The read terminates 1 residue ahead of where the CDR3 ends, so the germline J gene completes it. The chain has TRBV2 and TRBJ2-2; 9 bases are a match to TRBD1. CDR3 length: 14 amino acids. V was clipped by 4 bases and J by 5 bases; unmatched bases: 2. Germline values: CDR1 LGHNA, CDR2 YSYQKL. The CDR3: CASSPGQGTGQLYF. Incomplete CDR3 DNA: TGTGCCAGCAGCCCGGGACAGGGAACCGGGCAGCTCTAC.

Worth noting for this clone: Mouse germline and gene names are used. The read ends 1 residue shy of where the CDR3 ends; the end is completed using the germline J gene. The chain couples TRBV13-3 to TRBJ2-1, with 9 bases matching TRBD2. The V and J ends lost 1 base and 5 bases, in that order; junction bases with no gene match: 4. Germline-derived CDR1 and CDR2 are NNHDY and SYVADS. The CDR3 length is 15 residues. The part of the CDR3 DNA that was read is TGTGCCAGCAGTGATAGGCTGGGGGGGGATGCTGAGCAGTTC. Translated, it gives CASSDRLGGDAEQF. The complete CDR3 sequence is CASSDRLGGDAEQFF.

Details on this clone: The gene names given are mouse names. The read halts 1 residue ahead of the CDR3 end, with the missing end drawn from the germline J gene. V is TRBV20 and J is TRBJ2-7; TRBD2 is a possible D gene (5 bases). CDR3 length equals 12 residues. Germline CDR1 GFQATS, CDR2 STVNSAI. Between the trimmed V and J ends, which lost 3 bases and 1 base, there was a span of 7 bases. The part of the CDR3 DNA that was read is TGTGGTGCTAGACTGGATTCCTATGAACAGTAC. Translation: CGARLDSYEQY. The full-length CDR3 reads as CGARLDSYEQYF. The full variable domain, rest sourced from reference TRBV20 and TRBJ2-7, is GALVYQYPRRTICKSGTSMRMECQAVGFQATSVAWYRQSPQKTFELIALSTVNSAIKYEQNFTQEKFPISHPNLSFSSMTVLNAYLEDRGLYLCGARLDSYEQYFGPGTRLTVL.

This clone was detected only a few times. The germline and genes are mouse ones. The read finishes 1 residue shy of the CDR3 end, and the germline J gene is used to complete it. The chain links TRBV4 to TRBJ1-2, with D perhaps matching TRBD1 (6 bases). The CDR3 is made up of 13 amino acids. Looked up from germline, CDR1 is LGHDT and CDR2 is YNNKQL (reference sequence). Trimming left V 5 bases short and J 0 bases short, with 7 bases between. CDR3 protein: CASSRTANSDYTF. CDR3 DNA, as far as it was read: TGTGCCAGCAGCCGGACAGCAAACTCCGACTACACC.

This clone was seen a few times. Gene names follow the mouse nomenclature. Partial CDR3 DNA: TGTGCCTGGAGTCCGACTGGGGGGGCCTATGAACAGTAC. This gives the protein CAWSPTGGAYEQY. In full, the CDR3 is CAWSPTGGAYEQYF. The chain carries TRBV31 and TRBJ2-7, with 11 positions matching TRBD2. The read terminates 1 residue before the CDR3 end, so the remaining end is supplied by the germline J gene. The germline V gene has CDR1 GKSSPN and CDR2 SITVG. The V and J ends lost 1 base and 2 bases, in that order; junction bases with no gene match: 1. The CDR3 has 14 residues.

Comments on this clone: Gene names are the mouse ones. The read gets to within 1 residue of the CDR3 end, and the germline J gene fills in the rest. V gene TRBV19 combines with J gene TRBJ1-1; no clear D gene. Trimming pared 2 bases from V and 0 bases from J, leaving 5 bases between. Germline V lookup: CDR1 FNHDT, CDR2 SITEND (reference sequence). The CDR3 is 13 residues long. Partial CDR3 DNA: TGTGCCAGCAGTATGAGTGCAAACACAGAAGTCTTC. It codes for CASSMSANTEVF. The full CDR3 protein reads CASSMSANTEVFF.

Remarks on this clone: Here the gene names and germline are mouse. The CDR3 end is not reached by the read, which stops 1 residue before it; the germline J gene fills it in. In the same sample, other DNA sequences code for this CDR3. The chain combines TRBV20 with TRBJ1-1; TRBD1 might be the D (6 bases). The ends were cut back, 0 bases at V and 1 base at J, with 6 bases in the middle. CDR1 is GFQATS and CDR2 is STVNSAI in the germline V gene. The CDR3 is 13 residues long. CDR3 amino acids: CGARDRGNTEVFF. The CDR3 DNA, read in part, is TGTGGTGCTAGGGACAGGGGAAACACAGAAGTCTTC.

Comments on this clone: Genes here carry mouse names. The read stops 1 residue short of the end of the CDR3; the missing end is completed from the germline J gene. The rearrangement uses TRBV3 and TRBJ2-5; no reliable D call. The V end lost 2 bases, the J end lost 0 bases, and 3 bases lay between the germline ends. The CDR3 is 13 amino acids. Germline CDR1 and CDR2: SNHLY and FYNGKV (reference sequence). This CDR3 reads CASSLNNQDTQYF. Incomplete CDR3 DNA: TGTGCCAGCAGCTTAAACAACCAAGACACCCAGTAC. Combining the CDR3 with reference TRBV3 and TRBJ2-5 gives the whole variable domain GPKVLQIPSHQIIDMGQMVTLNCDPVSNHLYFYWYKQILGQQMEFLVNFYNGKVMEKSKLFKDQFSVERPDGSYFTLKIQPTALEDSAVYFCASSLNNQDTQYFGPGTRLLVL.

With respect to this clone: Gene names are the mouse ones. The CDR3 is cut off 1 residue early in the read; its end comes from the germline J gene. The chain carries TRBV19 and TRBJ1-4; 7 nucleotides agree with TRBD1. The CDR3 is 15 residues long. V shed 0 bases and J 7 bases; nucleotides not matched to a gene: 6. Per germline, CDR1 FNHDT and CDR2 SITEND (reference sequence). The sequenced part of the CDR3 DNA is TGTGCCAGCAGTATAGGGGCCAGGGGGGGCGAAAGATTATTT. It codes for CASSIGARGGERLF. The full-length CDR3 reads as CASSIGARGGERLFF.

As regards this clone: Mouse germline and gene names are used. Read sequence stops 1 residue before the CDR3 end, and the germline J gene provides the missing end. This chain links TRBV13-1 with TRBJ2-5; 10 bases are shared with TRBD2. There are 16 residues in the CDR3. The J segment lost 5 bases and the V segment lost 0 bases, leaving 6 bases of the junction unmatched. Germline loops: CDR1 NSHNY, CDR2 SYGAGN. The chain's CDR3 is CASSDAWTGGIDTQYF. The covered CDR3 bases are TGTGCCAGCAGTGATGCATGGACTGGGGGAATAGACACCCAGTAC.

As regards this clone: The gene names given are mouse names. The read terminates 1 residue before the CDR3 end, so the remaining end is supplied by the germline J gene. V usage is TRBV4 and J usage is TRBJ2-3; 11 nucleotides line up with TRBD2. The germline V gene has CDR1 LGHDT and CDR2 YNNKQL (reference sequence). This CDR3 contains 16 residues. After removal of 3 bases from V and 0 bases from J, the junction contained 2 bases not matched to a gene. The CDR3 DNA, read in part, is TGTGCCAGCAGCTACGGGACTGGGGGTAGTGCAGAAACGCTGTAT. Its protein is CASSYGTGGSAETLY. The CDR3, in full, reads CASSYGTGGSAETLYF.

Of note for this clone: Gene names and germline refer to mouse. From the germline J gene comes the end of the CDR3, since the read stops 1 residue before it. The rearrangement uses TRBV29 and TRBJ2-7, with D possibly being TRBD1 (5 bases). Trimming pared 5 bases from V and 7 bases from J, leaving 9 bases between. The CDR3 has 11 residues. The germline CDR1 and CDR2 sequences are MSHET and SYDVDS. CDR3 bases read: TGTGCTAGCAGTGGACATGGGGAACAGTAC. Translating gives CASSGHGEQY. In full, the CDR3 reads CASSGHGEQYF.

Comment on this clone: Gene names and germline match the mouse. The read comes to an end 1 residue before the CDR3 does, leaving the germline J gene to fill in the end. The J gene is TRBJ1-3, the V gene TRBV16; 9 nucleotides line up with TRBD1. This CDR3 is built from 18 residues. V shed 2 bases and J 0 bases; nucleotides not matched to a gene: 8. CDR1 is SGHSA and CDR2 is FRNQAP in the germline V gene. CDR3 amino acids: CASSLHRDRVLSGNTLYF. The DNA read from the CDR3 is TGTGCAAGCAGCTTACACCGGGACAGGGTCCTTTCTGGAAATACGCTCTAT. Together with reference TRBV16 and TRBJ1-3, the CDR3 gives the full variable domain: NAGVIQTPRHKVTGKGQEATLWCEPISGHSAVFWYRQTIVQGLEFLTYFRNQAPIDDSGMPKERFSAQMPNQSHSTLKIQSTQPQDSAVYLCASSLHRDRVLSGNTLYFGEGSRLIVV.

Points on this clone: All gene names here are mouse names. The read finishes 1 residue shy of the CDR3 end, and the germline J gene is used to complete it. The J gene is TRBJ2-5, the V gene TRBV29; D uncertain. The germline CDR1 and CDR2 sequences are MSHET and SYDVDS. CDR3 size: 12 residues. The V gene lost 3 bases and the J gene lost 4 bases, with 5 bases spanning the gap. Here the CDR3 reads CASSLTKDTQYF. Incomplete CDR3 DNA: TGTGCTAGCAGTTTGACAAAAGACACCCAGTAC. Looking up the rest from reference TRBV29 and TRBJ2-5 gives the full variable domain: DMKVTQMPRYLIKRMGENVLLECGQDMSHETMYWYRQDPGLGLQLIYISYDVDSNSEGDIPKGYRVSRKKREHFSLILDSAKTNQTSVYFCASSLTKDTQYFGPGTRLLVL.

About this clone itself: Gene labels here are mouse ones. The sequenced CDR3 bases are TGCACCTGCAGTGCATTGGGGGCTAACTATGCTGAGCAGTTC. Translating gives CTCSALGANYAEQF. The entire CDR3 protein reads CTCSALGANYAEQFF. The chain carries TRBV1 and TRBJ2-1; the D gene could be TRBD1 or TRBD2 (6 bases each). The DNA ends 1 residue before the CDR3 does, and the rest of the CDR3 is filled in from the germline J gene. The CDR3 contains 15 residues. Germline CDR1 NSQYPW, CDR2 LRSPGD (reference sequence). V lost 2 bases, J lost 0 bases, and 8 bases lay in between.